This TCR beta chain was documented in a study of blood T cell repertoires in COVID-19. Turning to the study itself: PBMCs, B-cell-depleted T cells, or T cells provided the cDNA or gDNA that made up the material.

Participant ages covered roughly 18 to 89 years across about two dozen US areas. Which cohort a participant joined came from the clinical history participants gave. Original handling: Amplification of reference gene primers was used by the study to estimate nucleated cell counts. Profiling relied on immunoSEQ multiplex PCR, and the TCRdb table lists in-frame clones only, not all of them. D and trimming were read from the DNA, whereas the V and J calls and clone size are those reported in that table. The repertoire holds approximately 220,000 clones, with just under 85% as singletons. The germline CDR1 and CDR2 sequences are SGHTA and FQGNSA. V shed 0 bases, J shed 6 bases, and the junction held 8 bases outside the gene matches. The CDR3 consists of 17 residues.

The sample comprised PBMCs or T cells enriched from blood (not recorded which). This TCR was recovered from a woman in her thirties or forties with acute COVID-19. The chain carries TRBV7-2 and TRBJ2-1; 10 nucleotides agree with TRBD2. CDR3 coding DNA: TGTGCCAGCAGCTTAGCCGCCCTAATAGCGGGGGGCAATGAGCAGTTCTTC. Amino acids: CASSLAALIAGGNEQFF.